The T cell receptor (beta chain) under discussion was sequenced for a study of T-cell reconstitution after alpha-beta-depleted transplantation in children. The TCRbeta library was prepared with unique molecular identifiers. Each CDR3 protein gets one entry after TCRdb re-called the PCR reads with MiXCR. The sample comprises almost 250,000 distinct CDR3 sequences, roughly 24% of which are singletons, and roughly 2.6% rests with the top ten. This clonotype was detected a few times. The antigen remains undetermined. The study's findings and limits: Among T cells one year after transplant, newly produced cells accounted for most counts and diversity.

With 3 bases removed from V and 2 bases from J, the gap between germline ends came to 14 bases. Per germline, CDR1 WSHSY and CDR2 SAAADI. The CDR3 runs 15 residues. This sample comprised PBMCs, obtained before TCRalphabeta/CD19-depleted stem cell transplant. The chain carries TRBV10-2 and TRBJ2-7; perhaps TRBD2 as D (6 bases). The source of this sequence is a girl aged 2-10 years with Fanconi anemia, due to receive a stem cell transplant. The CDR3 region is CASSDPGGKAYEQYF. The CDR3 DNA follows: TGCGCCAGCAGTGACCCGGGCGGGAAAGCCTACGAGCAGTACTTC.